This paragraph reports one T cell receptor beta chain. V was clipped by 11 bases and J by 0 bases, with 13 bases between them. Germline CDR1 is LNHDA and CDR2 is SQIVND (reference sequence). The CDR3 loop spans 14 amino acids. This sample was taken from a study of blood T cell repertoires in COVID-19. Here immunoSEQ multiplex PCR was the method, and the copy in TCRdb shows in-frame clones only, minus some. The sample shows 100,000 to 140,000 clones, 89% of them seen only once. Sequenced input: peripheral blood. J is TRBJ2-2 and V is TRBV19, with D maybe TRBD1 (5 bases). This TCR came from a man aged 35 to 55 with active or convalescent COVID-19. The CDR3 nucleotides read TGTGCCTTGGGCGCAGGGCCGAACACCGGGGAGCTGTTTTTT. It translates to CALGAGPNTGELFF.